What follows are 5 T cell receptor beta chains derived from one specimen sequenced in a study of cytomegalovirus exposure and HLA in healthy donors. PCR employed 60 Vbeta and 13 Jbeta primers. The table came from immunoSEQ multiplex PCR; TCRdb's copy has only in-frame clones and leaves some out. The repertoire consists of approximately 170,000 clones, with about 75% occurring once and the leading ten covering 4.7%. The sample was PBMCs. The receptors were sampled from a man aged 18 to 35 in good health and CMV-seropositive.

The chain couples TRBV6-5 to TRBJ2-2; D not certain. CDR3 size: 12 residues. Per the germline V gene, CDR1 is MNHEY and CDR2 is SVGAGI. The V end was cut by 7 bases, the J end by 7 bases, with 10 bases between. The CDR3 sequence is CASMTGGGELFF. DNA for the CDR3: TGTGCCAGCATGACCGGCGGCGGGGAGCTGTTTTTT.

This clone has a handful of counts. The rearrangement links TRBV27 to TRBJ2-2; D possibly corresponds to TRBD2 (6 bases). V dropped 8 bases and J dropped 8 bases, with 15 bases sitting between them. Germline V lookup: CDR1 MNHEY, CDR2 SMNVEV (reference sequence). CDR3 length equals 13 residues. CDR3 DNA sequence: TGTGCCAGCGGAGGAGGGATATCGGGGGAGCTGTTTTTT. Its protein product is CASGGGISGELFF.

The V call is TRBV4-1, the J call TRBJ2-1, with 11 bases that match TRBD2. The length of the CDR3 is 20 residues. V trimming: 6 bases; J trimming: 3 bases; junction bases outside the gene matches: 19. From germline, CDR1 is MGHRA and CDR2 YSYEKL. The CDR3 DNA is TGCGCCAGCAGACCTACTAGCGGGGGTCCCCGGGGGTATAACTACAATGAGCAGTTCTTC. It yields the protein CASRPTSGGPRGYNYNEQFF.

The chain joins TRBV7-2 to TRBJ2-1, with 7 bases that match TRBD2. The V gene end was trimmed by 1 base and the J gene end by 7 bases; junction bases not matched to a gene: 1. Germline CDR1 is SGHTA and CDR2 is FQGNSA. The CDR3 consists of 13 residues. The CDR3 nucleotides are TGTGCCAGCAGCTTAGGGGGGGGTAATGAGCAGTTCTTC. Encoded protein: CASSLGGGNEQFF.

The sample holds one count of this clone. The chain has TRBV4-1 and TRBJ2-5, with 10 bases fitting TRBD1. The CDR3 covers 17 residues. Trimming at V came to 0 bases and at J to 3 bases, leaving 7 bases not matched to a gene. Germline V CDR1 and CDR2: MGHRA, YSYEKL. The CDR3 DNA reads as TGCGCCAGCAGCCAAGATCCAAGGGGACAGGGGAAAGAGACCCAGTACTTC. Its translation: CASSQDPRGQGKETQYF.